A selection of T cell receptor beta chains follows, all from one sample in a study of response to subunit inactivated influenza vaccine. TCRdb re-analysed the RT-PCR reads in MiXCR, keeping a single row per CDR3 protein. Found here are 500,000 to 600,000 distinct CDR3 sequences, less than 10% of them singletons; the top ten hold roughly 13%. The source material was PBMCs from blood, sampled less than 30 months after vaccination. These receptor sequences come from a man aged 50 to 69 who received an inactivated influenza vaccine. CDR3s include the opening cysteine and the closing phenylalanine or tryptophan.

v_gene: TRBV7-8; CDR3aa: CASSRTSVTNTGELFF
v_gene: TRBV25-1; CDR3aa: CASSSNSGVETQYF
v_gene: TRBV5-1; CDR3aa: CASSLTSSYEQYF
v_gene: TRBV11-2; CDR3aa: CASRRQTNTEAFF
v_gene: TRBV6-1; CDR3aa: CATQGRYTGELFF
v_gene: TRBV12-3/TRBV12-4; CDR3aa: CASTRDRRETQYF
v_gene: TRBV12-3/TRBV12-4; CDR3aa: CASSRTSHEQFF
v_gene: TRBV4-3; CDR3aa: CASSQDFGVGQPQHF
v_gene: TRBV5-1; CDR3aa: CASSLLGTGVVYEQYF
v_gene: TRBV11-2; CDR3aa: CASSSRMNTEAFF
v_gene: TRBV7-6; CDR3aa: CASSLGEGRLNEKLFF
v_gene: TRBV12-3/TRBV12-4; CDR3aa: CASSPGQGLGEKLFF
v_gene: TRBV12-3/TRBV12-4; CDR3aa: CASSLFDGNTIYF
v_gene: TRBV20-1; CDR3aa: CSARVTGVDNSPLHF
v_gene: TRBV20-1; CDR3aa: CSAPRAGRPYEQYF
v_gene: TRBV20-1; CDR3aa: CSAGAQPQHF
v_gene: TRBV4-1; CDR3aa: CASSPGESSYNEQFF
v_gene: TRBV5-1; CDR3aa: CASRPDSYQETQYF
v_gene: TRBV5-1; CDR3aa: CASSIGPNTEAFF
v_gene: TRBV6-1; CDR3aa: CASRRTGGFGETQYF
v_gene: TRBV24-1; CDR3aa: CATSDARYNEQFF
v_gene: TRBV4-3; CDR3aa: CASSQDGGTRGSDTQYF
v_gene: TRBV12-3/TRBV12-4; CDR3aa: CASSSDRGYGYTF
v_gene: TRBV7-2; CDR3aa: CASSLERLSLGNGYTF
v_gene: TRBV12-3/TRBV12-4; CDR3aa: CASSPIRGEQFF
v_gene: TRBV7-2; CDR3aa: CASSLSQGGNEQFF
v_gene: TRBV28; CDR3aa: CASRGGSPVAKNIQYF
v_gene: TRBV5-8; CDR3aa: CASSLQGAPGANVLTF
v_gene: TRBV10-3; CDR3aa: CATQGQSTGELFF
v_gene: TRBV5-1; CDR3aa: CASSLVVRLSTDTQYF
v_gene: TRBV18; CDR3aa: CASSPGTSRDEQYF
v_gene: TRBV29-1; CDR3aa: CSVETGLTYEQYF
v_gene: TRBV5-1; CDR3aa: CASSLRAVRKDTQYF
v_gene: TRBV27; CDR3aa: CASSLGNGELFF
v_gene: TRBV30; CDR3aa: CAWTQPGTHYEKLFF
v_gene: TRBV6-5; CDR3aa: CASSYAYWGTGELFF
v_gene: TRBV20-1; CDR3aa: CSASGRDSGTDTQYF
v_gene: TRBV9; CDR3aa: CASSVDPGISGNTIYF
v_gene: TRBV11-2; CDR3aa: CASTLYGRGDNEQFF
v_gene: TRBV14; CDR3aa: CASSHSGTGVRETQYF